These 27 T cell receptor beta chains were all obtained from the same sample, sequenced in a study of spatial heterogeneity in lung cancer. The study's findings and limits: Tumor mutation count correlated with how many alpha and beta TCRs expanded intratumorally.

The time point is: sample taken at primary tumor resection. One entry per CDR3 protein, called by TCRdb with MiXCR from the 5' RACE reads. The sample lists around 100,000 distinct CDR3 sequences, 4.4% occurring once. These receptors have no known antigen. Material: lung tumor tissue, obtained at surgery. These receptors were obtained from a male donor with early-stage non-small cell lung cancer.

This clonotype has a count of ten or more. This chain joins TRBV5-6 and TRBJ2-7; TRBD2 matches at 9 bases. Looked up from germline, CDR1 is SGHDT and CDR2 is YYEEEE. Trimming cost V 4 bases and J 7 bases; bases outside gene matches: 6. This CDR3 has 13 residues. The CDR3 sequence is CASSLGLASEQYF. In DNA form, the CDR3 reads TGTGCCAGCAGCCTCGGACTAGCGAGTGAGCAGTACTTC. Using reference TRBV5-6 and TRBJ2-7 for the parts outside the CDR3, the full variable domain is DAGVTQSPTHLIKTRGQQVTLRCSPKSGHDTVSWYQQALGQGPQFIFQYYEEEERQRGNFPDRFSGHQFPNYSSELNVNALLLGDSALYLCASSLGLASEQYFGPGTRLTVT.

This clonotype showed up many times. DNA of the CDR3: TGTGCCAGCAGTTACTTGGCGAGCCCCAGAAACATTCAGTACTTC. Translated, it gives CASSYLASPRNIQYF. The chain couples TRBV7-2 to TRBJ2-4; D not resolved. The CDR3 loop spans 15 amino acids. V was trimmed by 6 bases and J by 6 bases, leaving 18 bases between them. Germline values: CDR1 SGHTA, CDR2 FQGNSA.

This clonotype was detected a few times. The J gene is TRBJ2-3, the V gene TRBV20-1; 7 nucleotides match TRBD1. From germline, CDR1 is DFQATT and CDR2 SNEGSKA (reference sequence). With 6 bases clipped from V and 3 bases from J, the junction kept 9 bases outside the gene matches. The CDR3 covers 14 residues. The chain's CDR3 is CSAVGQVKTDTQYF. For the CDR3, the DNA is TGCAGTGCGGTCGGACAGGTGAAGACAGATACGCAGTATTTT.

This clonotype was found many times. The chain couples TRBV20-1 to TRBJ2-1, with TRBD2 identical over 9 bases. Germline trimming cut 0 bases from V and 8 bases from J; bases unmatched to any gene: 8. Germline CDR1 is DFQATT and CDR2 is SNEGSKA (reference sequence). The CDR3 has 15 residues. The CDR3 loop is CSARDLFSGSYEQFF. CDR3 sequence (DNA): TGCAGTGCTAGAGATCTCTTTAGCGGGAGTTATGAGCAGTTCTTC.

This clonotype showed up many times. The chain couples TRBV2 to TRBJ2-1; 10 bases map to TRBD1. The junction had 5 bases not matched to a gene; V was cut back by 5 bases and J by 7 bases. Looked up from germline, CDR1 is SNHLY and CDR2 is FYNNEI. The CDR3 is 14 amino acids. The CDR3 nucleotides read TGTGCCAGCAGTACTTGGACAGGGGGGAATGAGCAGTTCTTC. This codes for CASSTWTGGNEQFF.

This clonotype has a count of ten or more. The rearrangement links TRBV12-3 or TRBV12-4 to TRBJ1-4; D is unclear. The CDR3 loop spans 13 amino acids. V was cut by 3 bases and J by 12 bases, with 14 bases left in between. In DNA, the CDR3 is TGTGCCAGCAGTTTCCTTCGGAGTGGGGAACTGTTTTTT. It encodes CASSFLRSGELFF.

The rearrangement uses TRBV28 and TRBJ2-5; D is tentatively TRBD1 or TRBD2 (5 bases each). The CDR3 length is 14 residues. The germline V gene has CDR1 MDHEN and CDR2 SYDVKM. Trimming removed 6 bases from V and 1 base from J, with 12 bases in between. The CDR3 coding sequence is TGTGCCAGCAGCCCCCCGGGACGCCAAGAGACCCAGTACTTC. The encoded protein is CASSPPGRQETQYF.

The chain recombines TRBV5-1 with TRBJ1-4, with D possibly being TRBD1 (5 bases). Germline V lookup: CDR1 SGHRS, CDR2 YFSETQ. V was trimmed by 4 bases and J by 2 bases, leaving 9 bases between them. This CDR3 contains 14 residues. The CDR3 nucleotides read TGCGCCAGCAGCCTGGGGACCACTAATGAAAAACTGTTTTTT. It encodes CASSLGTTNEKLFF. Based on the CDR3 plus reference TRBV5-1 and TRBJ1-4, the full variable domain is KAGVTQTPRYLIKTRGQQVTLSCSPISGHRSVSWYQQTPGQGLQFLFEYFSETQRNKGNFPGRFSGRQFSNSRSEMNVSTLELGDSALYLCASSLGTTNEKLFFGSGTQLSVL.

This clonotype came up many times. This chain connects TRBV5-1 to TRBJ1-1; D not certain. The CDR3 length is 16 residues. The germline gives CDR1 SGHRS, CDR2 YFSETQ. The ends were cut back, 2 bases at V and 0 bases at J, with 14 bases in the middle. CDR3 amino acids: CASSLSTVGLNTEAFF. The DNA of the CDR3 is TGCGCCAGCAGCTTATCAACAGTGGGGTTGAACACTGAAGCTTTCTTT.

This clonotype was found many times. This chain uses TRBV28 with TRBJ1-2; D might be TRBD1 (6 bases). The CDR3 runs to 12 residues. V shed 5 bases and J shed 5 bases, with 9 bases lying between them. Germline V CDR1 and CDR2: MDHEN, SYDVKM. The DNA of the CDR3 is TGTGCCAGCAGTCCCAGGGGTTATGGCTACACCTTC. As protein: CASSPRGYGYTF.

There are a few counts of this clonotype. V is TRBV28 and J is TRBJ1-3; tentative D call: TRBD1 (5 bases). Germline CDR1 and CDR2: MDHEN and SYDVKM. There are 14 residues in the CDR3. The ends were cut back, 4 bases at V and 9 bases at J, with 16 bases in the middle. In nucleotides, the CDR3 is TGTGCCAGCAGTTCTCAGGCCCGGAGGGGCACCATATATTTT. Protein: CASSSQARRGTIYF.

Ten or more counts support this clonotype. V usage is TRBV4-1 and J usage is TRBJ2-3; TRBD2 agrees at 13 bases. V gave up 3 bases and J gave up 0 bases; unmatched junction bases: 9. The length of the CDR3 is 19 residues. CDR1 and CDR2 (germline): MGHRA, YSYEKL. CDR3 DNA: TGCGCCAGCAGCCAGCGTGGGACTAGCGGGATCGCTAGCACAGATACGCAGTATTTT. Its protein is CASSQRGTSGIASTDTQYF.

This clonotype was picked up a small number of times. V usage is TRBV6-4 and J usage is TRBJ1-5, with D perhaps TRBD1 (5 bases). The CDR3 totals 15 residues. Trimming removed 3 bases from V and 1 base from J, with 10 bases in between. Germline CDR1 and CDR2: MRHNA and SNTAGT. This chain's CDR3 is CASSERGGSNQPQHF. The CDR3 bases are TGTGCCAGCAGTGAACGGGGGGGAAGCAATCAGCCCCAGCATTTT.

This clonotype was counted at least ten times. This sequence joins TRBV7-9 and TRBJ2-1, with D perhaps matching TRBD2 (5 bases). Germline V lookup: CDR1 SEHNR, CDR2 FQNEAQ (reference sequence). The CDR3 extends over 11 amino acids. Trimming shortened V by 5 bases and J by 10 bases, and 9 bases separated the two germline ends. CDR3 region: CASSSGREQFF. As DNA, the CDR3 is TGTGCCAGCAGCAGCGGTCGGGAGCAGTTCTTC.

This clonotype was recorded at least ten times. V and J are TRBV11-2 and TRBJ2-1; weak D call: TRBD2 (5 bases). The CDR3 extends over 14 amino acids. The germline V gene has CDR1 SGHAT and CDR2 FQNNGV. Trimming shortened V by 5 bases and J by 1 base, and 9 bases separated the two germline ends. The CDR3 protein is CASSGLGSYNEQFF. The CDR3 DNA reads as TGTGCCAGCAGCGGACTTGGTTCCTACAATGAGCAGTTCTTC.

This clonotype was counted at least ten times. The chain is built from TRBV6-2 or TRBV6-3 and TRBJ2-7; TRBD2 aligns across 7 bases. With 0 bases clipped from V and 2 bases from J, the junction kept 10 bases outside the gene matches. The CDR3 is 17 amino acids. The germline gives CDR1 MNHEY, CDR2 SVGEGT. CDR3 nucleotides: TGTGCCAGCAGTTACTCTTTCGGGCTAGCGGCTGCCTACGAGCAGTACTTC. It encodes CASSYSFGLAAAYEQYF.

This clonotype was detected ten times or more. The chain couples TRBV4-1 to TRBJ2-1; 9 nucleotides match TRBD1. The ends lost 4 bases at V and 8 bases at J; junction bases unmatched: 9. The CDR3 extends over 15 amino acids. The germline gives CDR1 MGHRA, CDR2 YSYEKL. The CDR3 loop is CASSPGPGTGYEQFF. The DNA for the CDR3 is TGCGCCAGCAGCCCCGGACCGGGGACAGGGTATGAGCAGTTCTTC.

This clonotype was counted ten times or more. This chain connects TRBV10-3 to TRBJ2-1; 9 bases agree with TRBD2. J lost 4 bases, V lost 8 bases, and 9 bases had no gene match. Germline assignment: CDR1 ENHRY and CDR2 SYGVKD. CDR3 length: 15 amino acids. The CDR3 is CAILPSGGIYNEQFF. The CDR3 coding sequence is TGTGCCATCCTCCCCAGCGGGGGGATATACAATGAGCAGTTCTTC.

This clonotype was seen many times. This chain joins TRBV10-2 and TRBJ2-6; no clear D. Germline lookup yields CDR1 WSHSY and CDR2 SAAADI. CDR3 size: 14 residues. V was shortened by 6 bases and J by 4 bases, with 10 bases between the two germline ends. The DNA for the CDR3 is TGCGCCAGCAGCCCGTTGTTCGGGGCCAACGTCCTGACTTTC. Translated, it gives CASSPLFGANVLTF.

This clonotype appeared many times. V is TRBV15 and J is TRBJ2-5; 9 bases align to TRBD2. Germline V gene data show CDR1 as LNHNV and CDR2 as YYDKDF (reference sequence). With V trimmed by 5 bases and J by 5 bases, 12 bases remained unmatched. This CDR3 is 16 amino acids long. The CDR3 nucleotides are TGTGCCACCAGCGGTGGGACTAGCCTTTCGGGGGAGACCCAGTACTTC. It translates to CATSGGTSLSGETQYF.

This clonotype was observed at least ten times. This chain uses TRBV11-3 with TRBJ2-1; D call uncertain. This CDR3 contains 15 residues. With 4 bases removed from V and 10 bases from J, the gap between germline ends came to 20 bases. CDR1 and CDR2 (germline): SGHNT, YENEEA. In DNA form, the CDR3 reads TGTGCCAGCAGCTCTGTACGAGCAGAAAGGGCGGAGCAGTTCTTC. Protein product: CASSSVRAERAEQFF.

At least ten counts were recorded for this clonotype. The rearrangement uses TRBV4-1 and TRBJ2-2; D not resolved. The CDR3 is made up of 15 amino acids. Germline values: CDR1 MGHRA, CDR2 YSYEKL. Trimming left V 0 bases short and J 0 bases short, with 5 bases between. The CDR3 reads CASSQDWTNTGELFF. The CDR3 DNA reads TGCGCCAGCAGCCAAGATTGGACGAACACCGGGGAGCTGTTTTTT.

The gene calls are TRBV28 and TRBJ1-2, with D uncertain. With 5 bases removed from V and 4 bases from J, the gap between germline ends came to 20 bases. There are 16 residues in the CDR3. The germline gives CDR1 MDHEN, CDR2 SYDVKM. CDR3 DNA: TGTGCCAGCAGTCTCCTCCAGCGCGGGGTATTCTATGGCTACACCTTC. Residues: CASSLLQRGVFYGYTF.

This clonotype appeared many times. The gene calls are TRBV6-1 and TRBJ2-5; a possible D gene is TRBD2 (5 bases). CDR3 length: 13 residues. V shed 5 bases and J shed 5 bases, with 12 bases lying between them. The germline CDR1 and CDR2 sequences are MNHNS and SASEGT. The CDR3 nucleotides read TGTGCCAGCAGTCCGCGGGCTTCGGAGACCCAGTACTTC. This codes for CASSPRASETQYF.

This clonotype was seen ten or more times. The V and J genes are TRBV5-1 and TRBJ2-5; 11 nucleotides match TRBD2. CDR3 length: 13 amino acids. With 4 bases clipped from V and 10 bases from J, the junction kept 6 bases outside the gene matches. The germline gives CDR1 SGHRS, CDR2 YFSETQ. CDR3 in amino acids: CASSPQTSGSQYF. The DNA for the CDR3 is TGCGCCAGCAGCCCCCAAACTAGCGGGAGCCAGTACTTC.

This clonotype was found many times. The CDR3 loop is CASSLARSGGYTF. The CDR3 DNA follows: TGTGCCAGCAGTTTGGCCAGGTCGGGAGGCTACACCTTC. The V call is TRBV12-3 or TRBV12-4, the J call TRBJ1-2; the D is unclear. V lost 3 bases to trimming and J lost 8 bases, with 13 bases between them. This CDR3 spans 13 amino acids.

This clonotype has at least ten counts. V usage is TRBV5-1 and J usage is TRBJ2-1, with a weak D call TRBD1 (6 bases). Germline V gene sequence: CDR1 SGHRS, CDR2 YFSETQ. This CDR3 contains 14 residues. The V end was cut by 2 bases, the J end by 2 bases, with 8 bases between. CDR3 DNA: TGCGCCAGCAGCTTCAGGACAGCCTACAATGAGCAGTTCTTC. The encoded protein is CASSFRTAYNEQFF.